This T cell receptor (beta chain) appears in the sequencing data of a study of cytomegalovirus exposure and HLA in healthy donors. PCR primers comprised 60 Vbeta and 13 Jbeta primers. The table came from immunoSEQ multiplex PCR; TCRdb's copy has only in-frame clones and leaves some out. Seen here are 210,000 or so clones, around 80% observed once, and the top ten hold 0.47%. This clone came up a few times. Specimen: PBMCs. This TCR derives from a boy aged 10-17 years in good health and CMV-seronegative.

The CDR3 here is CASSESGGAGYGYTF. The DNA of the CDR3 is TGTGCCAGCAGTGAATCGGGGGGCGCAGGCTATGGCTACACCTTC. V usage is TRBV25-1 and J usage is TRBJ1-2; weak D call: TRBD1 (6 bases). The CDR3 consists of 15 residues. Germline CDR1 is MGHDK and CDR2 is SYGVNS. The V gene lost 1 base and the J gene lost 4 bases, with 13 bases spanning the gap.